These 14 T cell receptor beta chains share one sample of origin, sequenced in a study of T cells in tumors and immune-related adverse events (dated by TCRdb to the early 2020s). Library method: the immunoSEQ multiplex PCR assay. TCRdb provides this immuneACCESS table in a form limited to in-frame rearrangements. Some clones are lacking; in checked studies, under half of them reflect an unresolved V gene, and why the rest are absent is not known. This sample holds approximately 11,000 clones; just under 95% were observed only once. Of the sample, roughly 1.5% falls within the top ten clones. Per the publication, the treatment or condition label means: nivolumab (PD-1 blockade) given before sampling. This material consisted of lymph node tissue, taken from a patient treated with anti-PD-1 therapy. The receptors were sampled from a female donor with metastatic renal cell carcinoma.

This chain joins TRBV19 and TRBJ1-5; 8 nucleotides align to TRBD1. CDR1 is LNHDA, CDR2 SQIVND, per germline (reference sequence). This CDR3 is 15 amino acids long. Trimming removed 5 bases from V and 0 bases from J; junction bases left unmatched: 3. The CDR3 loop is CASSDQGASNQPQHF. CDR3 DNA sequence: TGTGCCAGTAGTGACCAGGGGGCTAGCAATCAGCCCCAGCATTTT.

DNA of the CDR3: TGTGCCAGCAGCCAAGATCCTGGGGGCCGGGGGAAAGAGACCCAGTACTTC. Its protein is CASSQDPGGRGKETQYF. This chain uses TRBV4-2 with TRBJ2-5; D assignment may be TRBD1 or TRBD2 (6 bases each). Germline V lookup: CDR1 LGHNA, CDR2 YNFKEQ. The CDR3 covers 17 residues. V shed 0 bases and J shed 3 bases, with 17 bases lying between them.

The chain employs TRBV7-7 and TRBJ2-1; a possible D gene is TRBD1 (5 bases). CDR3 length equals 16 residues. Germline V gives CDR1 SSHAT, CDR2 FNYEAQ (reference sequence). V lost 4 bases and J lost 0, with 13 bases in between. CDR3 sequence (DNA): TGTGCCAGCAGCTACTTCCGACAGAGCTCCTACAATGAGCAGTTCTTC. This translates into CASSYFRQSSYNEQFF.

This sequence joins TRBV9 and TRBJ1-1, with D uncertain. Trimming took off 4 bases at V and 0 bases at J, with 13 bases between the two ends. The germline CDR1 and CDR2 sequences are SGDLS and YYNGEE. The CDR3 is 15 amino acids. The CDR3 reads CASSPRLRVNTEAFF. CDR3 nucleotides: TGTGCCAGCAGCCCCCGGTTGAGAGTGAACACTGAAGCTTTCTTT.

The rearrangement links TRBV9 to TRBJ2-2, with 7 bases that match TRBD2. In germline, CDR1 is SGDLS, CDR2 YYNGEE. V shed 0 bases, J shed 8 bases, and the junction held 10 bases outside the gene matches. The CDR3 has 16 residues. CDR3 nucleotides: TGTGCCAGCAGCGTAGGCGGGACTATCACACCGGGGGAGCTGTTTTTT. Protein sequence: CASSVGGTITPGELFF.

This clone was observed once. V is TRBV10-2 and J is TRBJ2-1, with 12 bases lining up with TRBD1. V dropped 4 bases and J dropped 9; count of bases not matched to a gene: 10. CDR1 WSHSY and CDR2 SAAADI come from the germline V gene. The CDR3 is 16 residues long. In nucleotides, the CDR3 is TGCGCCAGCAGTGGGACCGGGACAGGGGGCAAGAGTGAGCAGTTCTTC. Translated: CASSGTGTGGKSEQFF.

This chain uses TRBV7-9 with TRBJ2-5; D is ambiguous. The ends were cut back, 5 bases at V and 5 bases at J, with 12 bases in the middle. The CDR3 runs to 13 residues. Germline V lookup: CDR1 SEHNR, CDR2 FQNEAQ (reference sequence). CDR3 nucleotide sequence: TGTGCCAGCAGCCTAGACTTATCGGAGACCCAGTACTTC. Translating it yields CASSLDLSETQYF.

The chain is built from TRBV7-9 and TRBJ1-1; a possible D gene is TRBD1 (5 bases). This CDR3 spans 14 amino acids. With 2 bases removed from V and 1 base from J, the gap between germline ends came to 8 bases. Germline V gene data show CDR1 as SEHNR and CDR2 as FQNEAQ (reference sequence). The CDR3 here is CASSLRQPNTEAFF. In DNA, the CDR3 is TGTGCCAGCAGCTTAAGACAGCCGAACACTGAAGCTTTCTTT.

The chain couples TRBV27 to TRBJ2-5; 11 nucleotides match TRBD2. Germline assignment: CDR1 MNHEY and CDR2 SMNVEV (reference sequence). This CDR3 comprises 14 residues. V lost 5 bases, J lost 4 bases, and 3 bases stayed unmatched. The chain's CDR3 is CASSLTSGGETQYF. As DNA, the CDR3 is TGTGCCAGCAGTCTCACTAGCGGGGGAGAGACCCAGTACTTC.

The chain combines TRBV10-1 with TRBJ2-3; D gene uncertain. CDR1 and CDR2 (germline): WNHNN, SYGVQD (reference sequence). The CDR3 spans 15 residues. V lost 4 bases to trimming and J lost 0 bases, with 11 bases between them. The CDR3 protein is CASSGSVLSTDTQYF. Here the CDR3 DNA reads TGCGCCAGCAGTGGTTCCGTACTTAGCACAGATACGCAGTATTTT.

The CDR3 DNA is TGTGCCAGCAGTGACTGGACCAGGGGGGGGAATGAGCAGTTCTTC. This codes for CASSDWTRGGNEQFF. The genes are TRBV6-4 and TRBJ2-1; either TRBD1 or TRBD2 may supply D (7 bases each). This CDR3 has 15 amino acids. CDR1 MRHNA and CDR2 SNTAGT come from the germline V gene. V was trimmed by 1 base and J by 7 bases, leaving 14 bases between them.

The J gene is TRBJ2-5, the V gene TRBV11-2; a weak D match, TRBD2 (5 bases). Germline lookup yields CDR1 SGHAT and CDR2 FQNNGV. The CDR3 is 17 amino acids. Trimming removed 5 bases at V and 1 base at J, with 20 bases between. For the CDR3, the DNA is TGTGCCAGCAGCCGTCTCGGAGGCCTACCAAGCCAAGAGACCCAGTACTTC. Its protein product is CASSRLGGLPSQETQYF.

The chain employs TRBV5-1 and TRBJ2-7, with 7 nucleotides matching TRBD1. The germline V gene has CDR1 SGHRS and CDR2 YFSETQ. The CDR3 extends over 12 amino acids. After removal of 4 bases from V and 6 bases from J, the junction contained 4 bases not matched to a gene. The CDR3 DNA follows: TGCGCCAGCAGCCCGACAGGGACCGAGCAGTACTTC. It translates to CASSPTGTEQYF.

V gene TRBV30 combines with J gene TRBJ1-5, with 8 bases identical to TRBD1. In germline, CDR1 is GTSNPN, CDR2 SVGIG (reference sequence). This CDR3 region has 13 residues. Germline trimming cut 2 bases from V and 6 bases from J; bases unmatched to any gene: 3. The CDR3 protein is CAWSRTGRQPQHF. CDR3 DNA sequence: TGTGCCTGGAGTAGGACAGGGCGTCAGCCCCAGCATTTT. Full variable domain (missing parts from reference TRBV30 and TRBJ1-5): SQTIHQWPATLVQPVGSPLSLECTVEGTSNPNLYWYRQAAGRGLQLLFYSVGIGQISSEVPQNLSASRPQDRQFILSSKKLLLSDSGFYLCAWSRTGRQPQHFGDGTRLSIL.